Sequencing of this TCR beta chain was carried out in a study of blood T cell repertoires in COVID-19. Overall study: The United States, Italy and Spain supplied acute and convalescent COVID-19 samples. In each case, the material was cDNA or gDNA derived from T cells, B-cell-depleted T cells, or PBMCs.

Trimming shortened V by 5 bases and J by 3 bases, and 10 bases separated the two germline ends. CDR1 and CDR2 (germline): SGHVS, FQNEAQ. The CDR3 runs to 14 residues. In the authors' workflow: The authors estimated nucleated cell counts from reference gene primer amplification. Measured with immunoSEQ multiplex PCR; TCRdb has only the in-frame clones, and not every one. That table is the source of V, J and clone size, and D and trimming were worked out from the DNA. The sample carries around 150,000 clones, over 70% recorded once. The genes are TRBV7-8 and TRBJ2-2, with D possibly matching TRBD1 (5 bases). This sequence originates from an elderly woman with active or convalescent COVID-19. Sequencing used peripheral blood. The chain's CDR3 is CASSLSRDTGELFF. As DNA, the CDR3 is TGTGCCAGCAGCCTGAGCAGGGACACCGGGGAGCTGTTTTTT.